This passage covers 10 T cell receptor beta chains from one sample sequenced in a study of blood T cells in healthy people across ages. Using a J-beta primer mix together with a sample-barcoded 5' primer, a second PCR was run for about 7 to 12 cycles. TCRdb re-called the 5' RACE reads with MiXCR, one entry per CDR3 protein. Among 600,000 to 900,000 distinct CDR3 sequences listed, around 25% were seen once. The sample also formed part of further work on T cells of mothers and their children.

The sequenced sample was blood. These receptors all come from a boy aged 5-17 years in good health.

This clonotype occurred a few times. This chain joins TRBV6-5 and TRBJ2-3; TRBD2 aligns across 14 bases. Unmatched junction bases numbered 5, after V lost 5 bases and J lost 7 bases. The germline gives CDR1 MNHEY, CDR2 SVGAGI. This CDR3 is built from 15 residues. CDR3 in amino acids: CASSPGLAGENTQYF. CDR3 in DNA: TGTGCCAGCAGTCCGGGACTAGCGGGGGAGAATACGCAGTATTTT.

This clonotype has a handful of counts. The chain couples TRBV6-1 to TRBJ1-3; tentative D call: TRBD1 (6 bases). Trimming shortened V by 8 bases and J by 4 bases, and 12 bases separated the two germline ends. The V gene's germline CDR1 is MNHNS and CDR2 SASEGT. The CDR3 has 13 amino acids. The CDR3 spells CASAGGRGNTIYF. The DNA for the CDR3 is TGTGCCAGCGCGGGGGGCCGGGGAAACACCATATATTTT.

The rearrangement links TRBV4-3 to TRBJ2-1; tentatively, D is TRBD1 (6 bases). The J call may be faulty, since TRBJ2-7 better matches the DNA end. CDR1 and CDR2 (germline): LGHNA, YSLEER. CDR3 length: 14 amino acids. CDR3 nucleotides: TGCGCCAGCAGCCAAGCTACAGGGCGCTACGAGCAGTACTTC. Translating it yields CASSQATGRYEQYF.

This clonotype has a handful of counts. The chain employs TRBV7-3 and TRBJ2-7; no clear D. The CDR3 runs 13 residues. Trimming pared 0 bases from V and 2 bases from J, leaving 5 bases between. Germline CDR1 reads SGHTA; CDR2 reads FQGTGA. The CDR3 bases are TGTGCCAGCAGCTTAACTCAGGCCTACGAGCAGTACTTC. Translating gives CASSLTQAYEQYF.

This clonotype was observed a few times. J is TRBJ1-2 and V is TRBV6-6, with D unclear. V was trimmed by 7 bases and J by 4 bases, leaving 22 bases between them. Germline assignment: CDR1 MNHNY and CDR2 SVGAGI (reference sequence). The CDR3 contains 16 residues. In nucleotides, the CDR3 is TGTGCCAGCAATAGCCCAACGGTACTCCGGGGCTATGGCTACACCTTC. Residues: CASNSPTVLRGYGYTF.

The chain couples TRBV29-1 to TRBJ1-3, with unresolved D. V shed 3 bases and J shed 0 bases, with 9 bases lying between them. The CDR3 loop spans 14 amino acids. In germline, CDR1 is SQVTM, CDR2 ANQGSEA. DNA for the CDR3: TGCAGCGTTGATTACGGCAGCTCTGGAAACACCATATATTTT. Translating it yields CSVDYGSSGNTIYF. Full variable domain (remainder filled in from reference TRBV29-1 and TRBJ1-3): SAVISQKPSRDICQRGTSLTIQCQVDSQVTMMFWYRQQPGQSLTLIATANQGSEATYESGFVIDKFPISRPNLTFSTLTVSNMSPEDSSIYLCSVDYGSSGNTIYFGEGSWLTVV.

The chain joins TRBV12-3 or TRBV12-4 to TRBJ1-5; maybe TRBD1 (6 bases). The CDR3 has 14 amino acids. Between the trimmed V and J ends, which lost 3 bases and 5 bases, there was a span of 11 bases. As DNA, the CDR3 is TGTGCCAGCAGTTTGCGGGGGCCTGATCAGCCCCAGCATTTT. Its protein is CASSLRGPDQPQHF.

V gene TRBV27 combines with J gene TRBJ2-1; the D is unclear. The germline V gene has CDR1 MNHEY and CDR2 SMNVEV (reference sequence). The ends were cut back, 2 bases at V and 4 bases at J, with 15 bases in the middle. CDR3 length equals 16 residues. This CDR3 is CASSLRLEWGYNEQFF. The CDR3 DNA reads TGTGCCAGCAGTTTACGCCTGGAATGGGGTTACAATGAGCAGTTCTTC.

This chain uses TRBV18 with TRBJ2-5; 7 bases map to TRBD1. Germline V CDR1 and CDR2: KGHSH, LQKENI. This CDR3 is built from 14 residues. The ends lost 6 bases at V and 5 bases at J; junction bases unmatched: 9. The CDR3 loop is CASSQTGVEETQYF. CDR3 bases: TGTGCCAGCTCCCAAACAGGGGTGGAGGAGACCCAGTACTTC.

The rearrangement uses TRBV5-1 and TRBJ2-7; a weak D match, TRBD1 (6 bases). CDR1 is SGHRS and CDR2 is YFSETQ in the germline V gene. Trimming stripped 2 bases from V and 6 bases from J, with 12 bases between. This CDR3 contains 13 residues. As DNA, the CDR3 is TGCGCCAGCAGCTTCGGGACAAGAGGCGAGCAGTACTTC. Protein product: CASSFGTRGEQYF.